This T cell receptor (beta chain) was captured by sequencing in a study of blood T cell repertoires in COVID-19. Turning to the study itself: Sources were T cells, B-cell-depleted T cells, or PBMCs; the material itself was cDNA or gDNA.

Assay: immunoSEQ multiplex PCR; the TCRdb copy retains only in-frame clones and omits some. The sample lists about 18,000 clones; about nine tenths were seen once. Participants, about 18 to 100 years old, spanned about two dozen US areas. Cohort 3 donors counted as recovered after two negative PCRs, clearance, or resolved symptoms. V was pared by 3 bases and J by 2 bases, with 11 bases between. The CDR3 is 15 residues long. Looked up from germline, CDR1 is LNHDA and CDR2 is SQIVND (reference sequence). The receptor's source is a young woman who had recovered from COVID-19. The rearrangement uses TRBV19 and TRBJ1-3; TRBD1 might be the D (5 bases). The sequenced sample was PBMCs or T cells enriched from blood (not recorded which). The CDR3 nucleotides read TGTGCCAGTAGTATTCCTCCAGGGCCTGGAAACACCATATATTTT. This codes for CASSIPPGPGNTIYF. Together with reference TRBV19 and TRBJ1-3, the CDR3 gives the full variable domain: DGGITQSPKYLFRKEGQNVTLSCEQNLNHDAMYWYRQDPGQGLRLIYYSQIVNDFQKGDIAEGYSVSREKKESFPLTVTSAQKNPTAFYLCASSIPPGPGNTIYFGEGSWLTVV.